This TCR beta chain was captured in a study of blood T cell repertoires in COVID-19. In the study overall: Acute and convalescent COVID-19 samples came from the United States, Italy and Spain. T cells, B-cell-depleted T cells, or PBMCs provided the cDNA or gDNA that served as material.

Per the study methods: Nucleated cell number was recorded as an estimate derived from reference gene primer amplification. Generated by immunoSEQ multiplex PCR, the TCRdb table keeps only in-frame clones and is missing some. Clonal size and the V and J genes are those of that table, whereas D and trimming came from the DNA. The data hold 200,000 to 300,000 clones, with 75% to 85% observed a single time. Trimming at V came to 0 bases and at J to 4 bases, leaving 4 bases not matched to a gene. Germline V lookup: CDR1 SGDLS, CDR2 YYNGEE. The CDR3 extends over 15 amino acids. The sequence came from a human donor in a cohort sampled during active COVID-19. The chain joins TRBV9 to TRBJ2-1; 7 bases are shared with TRBD2. The sequencing input was peripheral blood. CDR3 DNA: TGTGCCAGCAGCGTAGCGGGTAGCGGGTACAATGAGCAGTTCTTC. The encoded protein is CASSVAGSGYNEQFF.